This T cell receptor beta chain appears in the sequencing data of a study of blood T cell repertoires in COVID-19. Whole-study context: COVID-19 samples, acute and convalescent, were from the United States, Italy and Spain.

TCRdb keeps only in-frame clones here, not all; method: immunoSEQ multiplex PCR. The sample shows 68,000 or so clones, nearly 90% of them seen only once. This CDR3 region has 14 residues. From germline, CDR1 is PRHDT and CDR2 FYEKMQ (reference sequence). V was cut by 0 bases and J by 3 bases, with 9 bases left in between. The chain has TRBV13 and TRBJ2-7; D is perhaps TRBD2 (5 bases). Source material: peripheral blood. This receptor was identified in a man over 45 with active COVID-19. The CDR3 sequence: CASSLGRVNYEQYF. The DNA for the CDR3 is TGTGCCAGCAGCTTAGGGAGGGTCAACTACGAGCAGTACTTC.